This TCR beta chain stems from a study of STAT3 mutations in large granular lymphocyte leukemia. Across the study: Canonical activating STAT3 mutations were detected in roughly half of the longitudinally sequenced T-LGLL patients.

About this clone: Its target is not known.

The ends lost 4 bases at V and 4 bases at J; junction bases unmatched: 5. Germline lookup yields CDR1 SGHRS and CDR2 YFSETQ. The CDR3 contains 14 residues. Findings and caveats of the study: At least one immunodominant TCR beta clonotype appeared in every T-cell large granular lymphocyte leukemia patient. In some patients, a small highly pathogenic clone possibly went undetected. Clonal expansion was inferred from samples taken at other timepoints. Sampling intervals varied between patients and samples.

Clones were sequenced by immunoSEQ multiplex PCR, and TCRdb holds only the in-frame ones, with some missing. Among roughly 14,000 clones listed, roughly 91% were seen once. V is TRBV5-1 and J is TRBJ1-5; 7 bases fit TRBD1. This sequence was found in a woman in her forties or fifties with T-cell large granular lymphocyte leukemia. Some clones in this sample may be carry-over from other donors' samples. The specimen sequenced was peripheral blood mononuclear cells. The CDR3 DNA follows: TGCGCCAGCAGCAGACAGGGAGGGAATCAGCCCCAGCATTTT. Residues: CASSRQGGNQPQHF.